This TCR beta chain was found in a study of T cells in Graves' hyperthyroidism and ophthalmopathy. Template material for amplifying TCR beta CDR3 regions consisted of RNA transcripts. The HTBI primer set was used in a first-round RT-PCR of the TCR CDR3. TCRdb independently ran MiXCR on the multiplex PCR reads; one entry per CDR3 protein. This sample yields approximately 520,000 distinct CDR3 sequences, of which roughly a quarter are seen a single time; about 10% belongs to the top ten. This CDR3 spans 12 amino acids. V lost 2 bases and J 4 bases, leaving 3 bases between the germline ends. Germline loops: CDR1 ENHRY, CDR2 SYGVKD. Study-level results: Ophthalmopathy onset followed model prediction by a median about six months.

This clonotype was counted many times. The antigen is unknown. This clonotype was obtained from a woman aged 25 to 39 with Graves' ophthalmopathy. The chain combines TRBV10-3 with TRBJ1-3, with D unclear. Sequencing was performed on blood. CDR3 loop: CAISETGNTIYF. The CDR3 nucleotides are TGTGCCATCAGTGAGACCGGAAACACCATATATTTT.